The clone carrying this T cell receptor beta chain was seen only once. The CDR3 extends over 13 amino acids. V lost 3 bases to trimming and J lost 6 bases, with 12 bases between them. CDR1 SEHNR and CDR2 FQNEAQ come from the germline V gene (reference sequence). The sample comes from a study of blood T cell repertoires in COVID-19. About the research overall: Acute and convalescent COVID-19 specimens originated in the United States, Italy and Spain.

Sequencing was performed with immunoSEQ multiplex PCR; in TCRdb, only in-frame clones are kept and a portion is missing. The sample includes 290,000 or so clones, around 90% of them seen just once. The TCR sequence derives from a man between 18 and 29 years old with active or convalescent COVID-19. Sequenced: peripheral blood. The chain recombines TRBV7-9 with TRBJ2-7, with D maybe TRBD2 (5 bases). The CDR3 protein is CASSFPSFGEQYF. For the CDR3, the DNA is TGTGCCAGCAGCTTCCCTAGCTTTGGCGAGCAGTACTTC.